Included here is one T cell receptor (beta chain) sequence, with context. This entry comes from a study of blood T cell repertoires in COVID-19. Across the whole study: Sources were T cells, B-cell-depleted T cells, or PBMCs; the material itself was cDNA or gDNA.

In the source study's methods: From reference gene primer amplification, estimates of nucleated cell counts were derived. Only in-frame clones appear in the TCRdb table, and some are missing; sequencing was by immunoSEQ multiplex PCR. That table is the source of V, J and clone size, and D and trimming were worked out from the DNA. The table has some 96,000 clones, 80% seen once. Germline loops: CDR1 SNHLY, CDR2 FYNNEI. The V and J ends lost 1 base and 6 bases, in that order; junction bases with no gene match: 17. The CDR3 contains 18 residues. The chain carries TRBV2 and TRBJ1-1, with TRBD1 matching 7 bases. Sample: peripheral blood. The TCR was taken from a woman in her seventies with acute or convalescent COVID-19. This CDR3 reads CASSEERGQERFFAEAFF. DNA for the CDR3: TGTGCCAGCAGTGAAGAGAGGGGGCAGGAGCGGTTCTTCGCTGAAGCTTTCTTT. The entire variable domain, with the rest obtained from reference TRBV2 and TRBJ1-1, is as follows: EPEVTQTPSHQVTQMGQEVILRCVPISNHLYFYWYRQILGQKVEFLVSFYNNEISEKSEIFDDQFSVERPDGSNFTLKIRSTKLEDSAMYFCASSEERGQERFFAEAFFGQGTRLTVV.